The following is a T cell receptor (beta chain) sequence with its context. The data were obtained in a study of blood T cell repertoires in COVID-19. The germline V gene has CDR1 MNHEY and CDR2 SVGEGT. Trimming shortened V by 5 bases and J by 1 base, and 6 bases separated the two germline ends. The CDR3 sequence is 13 residues long. Sequencing used immunoSEQ multiplex PCR; TCRdb keeps in-frame clones, though not all of them. The data hold 150,000 to 200,000 clones, with approximately 80% observed a single time. V is TRBV6-2 or TRBV6-3 and J is TRBJ2-1; no definite D call. Sequencing was performed on peripheral blood. The TCR originated in a human donor in a cohort sampled during active COVID-19. The CDR3 DNA sequence: TGTGCCAGCAGTCGAGGATCCTACAATGAGCAGTTCTTC. The encoded protein is CASSRGSYNEQFF.